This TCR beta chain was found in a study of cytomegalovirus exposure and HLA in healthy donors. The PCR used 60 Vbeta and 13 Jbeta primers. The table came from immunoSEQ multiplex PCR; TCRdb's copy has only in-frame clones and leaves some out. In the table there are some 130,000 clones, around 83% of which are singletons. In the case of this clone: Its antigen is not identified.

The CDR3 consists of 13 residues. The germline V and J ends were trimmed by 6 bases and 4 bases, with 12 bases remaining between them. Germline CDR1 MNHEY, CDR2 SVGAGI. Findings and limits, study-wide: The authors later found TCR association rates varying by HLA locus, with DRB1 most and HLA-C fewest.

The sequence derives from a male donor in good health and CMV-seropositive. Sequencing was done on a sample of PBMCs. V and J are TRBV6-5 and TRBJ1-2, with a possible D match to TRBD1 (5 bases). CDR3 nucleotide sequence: TGTGCCAGCAGCCAGGACATTCTCTATGGCTACACCTTC. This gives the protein CASSQDILYGYTF.